The 8 T cell receptor beta chains below all came from one sample that was sequenced in a study of blood T cell repertoires in COVID-19. Method: immunoSEQ multiplex PCR; TCRdb's copy keeps in-frame clones and lacks some. The sample consists of tens of thousands of clones, 65% to 85% of them appearing once. The specimen sequenced was peripheral blood. The source is a woman in her fifties or sixties with acute or convalescent COVID-19.

The chain carries TRBV7-8 and TRBJ1-5, with no clear D. The CDR3 loop spans 15 amino acids. Germline CDR1 is SGHVS and CDR2 is FQNEAQ. Trimming took 5 bases from V and 7 from J, leaving 18 bases between them. The CDR3 DNA is TGTGCCAGCAGCCGGAGCGAGGGTCCGGGGCAGCCCCAGCATTTT. The encoded protein is CASSRSEGPGQPQHF.

As regards this clone: An end of the junction does not agree with germline; a read error may underlie this. This sequence joins TRBV9 and TRBJ2-3, with 10 bases that match TRBD2. The CDR3 consists of 17 residues. CDR1 and CDR2 from the germline V gene are SGDLS and YYNGEE. The CDR3 is CAGSVDPAGGSIDTQYF. The CDR3 DNA follows: TGTGCCGGCAGCGTAGACCCAGCGGGGGGGTCAATTGATACGCAGTATTTT.

V usage is TRBV3-1 (or the pseudogene TRBV3-2) and J usage is TRBJ1-1; unclear D gene. Deletions cut 1 base from V and 4 bases from J, with 13 bases between. This CDR3 spans 15 amino acids. Germline values: CDR1 LGHDT, CDR2 YNNKEL (reference sequence). DNA of the CDR3: TGTGCCAGCAGCCAAGTCGTAATGGGAGGCACTGAAGCTTTCTTT. Its translation is CASSQVVMGGTEAFF.

This chain uses TRBV4-3 with TRBJ1-4, with 8 bases lining up with TRBD1. V trimming: 0 bases; J trimming: 2 bases; junction bases outside the gene matches: 11. The CDR3 has 19 amino acids. Germline CDR1 LGHNA, CDR2 YSLEER. The DNA of the CDR3 is TGCGCCAGCAGCCAAGACCAAGGCCAGGGGGCGCGGACTAATGAAAAACTGTTTTTT. Translation: CASSQDQGQGARTNEKLFF.

This clone was counted once. V usage is TRBV9 and J usage is TRBJ2-1, with no clear D. This CDR3 has 13 residues. Trimming took 1 base from V and 2 from J, leaving 4 bases between them. In germline, CDR1 is SGDLS, CDR2 YYNGEE. The CDR3 coding sequence is TGTGCCAGCAGCGTACTAGCCTACAATGAGCAGTTCTTC. Translated, it gives CASSVLAYNEQFF. The complete variable domain, with remaining parts taken from reference TRBV9 and TRBJ2-1, reads DSGVTQTPKHLITATGQRVTLRCSPRSGDLSVYWYQQSLDQGLQFLIQYYNGEERAKGNILERFSAQQFPDLHSELNLSSLELGDSALYFCASSVLAYNEQFFGPGTRLTVL.

The J gene is TRBJ2-7, the V gene TRBV7-6; 13 bases align to TRBD2. The CDR3 contains 16 residues. V lost 5 bases and J lost 2; bases outside the gene matches: 6. CDR1 is SGHVS, CDR2 FNYEAQ, per germline. The CDR3 DNA is TGTGCCAGCAGCCCACGACTAGCGGGAGGACCCTACGAGCAGTACTTC. This gives the protein CASSPRLAGGPYEQYF.

This chain uses TRBV5-1 with TRBJ2-7; tentative D call: TRBD1 (5 bases). The CDR3 is 14 residues long. V was clipped by 3 bases and J by 2 bases, with 12 bases between them. CDR1 and CDR2 from the germline V gene are SGHRS and YFSETQ. The CDR3 spells CASSSETVAYEQYF. The CDR3 bases are TGCGCCAGCAGCTCGGAGACAGTAGCCTACGAGCAGTACTTC.

J is TRBJ2-2 and V is TRBV2; 9 positions match TRBD2. The CDR3 is 13 residues long. Germline loops: CDR1 SNHLY, CDR2 FYNNEI. V shed 7 bases and J 7 bases; nucleotides not matched to a gene: 4. The CDR3 DNA reads TGTGCCAGCACGAGACTAGCGGACGGGGAGCTGTTTTTT. Translated, it gives CASTRLADGELFF.